The T cell receptor (beta chain) under discussion was sequenced for a study of cytomegalovirus exposure and HLA in healthy donors. The PCR used 60 Vbeta and 13 Jbeta primers. Sequencing used immunoSEQ multiplex PCR; TCRdb keeps in-frame clones, though not all of them. The sample records about 140,000 clones, around three quarters being singletons. The trim removed 5 bases at V and 8 bases at J, leaving 12 bases unmatched. CDR3 length: 15 amino acids. The V gene's germline CDR1 is MDHEN and CDR2 SYDVKM. While unrecorded immune exposures were likely, the donors were nominally healthy when sampled. The chain uses TRBV28 and TRBJ1-2, with 9 bases fitting TRBD1. Sequencing input: PBMCs. The sequence was collected from a man in his forties in good health and CMV-seronegative. The DNA for the CDR3 is TGTGCCAGCAGTCGAGCCGGACAGGGGAGCGGAGGCTACACCTTC. This translates into CASSRAGQGSGGYTF.